The 29 T cell receptor beta chains listed next were all sequenced from one sample in a study of T cell repertoires in cytomegalovirus infection (dated by TCRdb to the late 2010s). The instrument given in TCRdb is Illumina HiSeq 1500. Clones were called with MiXCR by TCRdb after fastp trimmed the public reads at Q25, and only in-frame beta chains were retained. Rows merge per CDR3 protein into single entries with the most common DNA and genes. Within this sample are nearly 550,000 distinct CDR3 sequences, with about 17% of them counted one time only. Of the sample, roughly a quarter is held by the ten largest clones. The sequenced sample consisted of CD8+ T cells from PBMCs. These receptors came from a human donor in good health (CMV status not recorded). Some clones in this sample may be carry-over from other donors' samples.

This chain links TRBV12-3 or TRBV12-4 with TRBJ2-6, with D possibly called TRBD1 or TRBD2 (5 bases each). The CDR3 spans 14 residues. Trimming took off 11 bases at V and 5 bases at J, with 16 bases between the two ends. The CDR3: CACQDPGRANVLTF. CDR3 sequence (DNA): TGTGCCTGCCAGGACCCGGGACGGGCCAACGTCCTGACTTTC.

V and J are TRBV5-5 and TRBJ2-7; D possibly corresponds to TRBD2 (5 bases). The CDR3 has 15 residues. Germline V gene sequence: CDR1 SGHKS, CDR2 YYEKEE (reference sequence). Trimming shortened V by 2 bases and J by 0 bases, and 12 bases separated the two germline ends. CDR3 bases: TGTGCCAGCAGCTTTGAGGGAGCCAGCTCCTACGAGCAGTACTTC. It encodes CASSFEGASSYEQYF.

The table lists this clonotype with a few counts. The chain combines TRBV13 with TRBJ2-1; 7 bases map to TRBD1. V lost 4 bases to trimming and J lost 3 bases; unmatched junction nucleotides: 6. This CDR3 is 15 amino acids long. Germline-derived CDR1 and CDR2 are PRHDT and FYEKMQ (reference sequence). The CDR3 loop reads CASSSGQILYNEQFF. Here the CDR3 DNA reads TGTGCCAGCAGCTCGGGACAGATCCTCTACAATGAGCAGTTCTTC. Full variable domain (missing parts from reference TRBV13 and TRBJ2-1): AAGVIQSPRHLIKEKRETATLKCYPIPRHDTVYWYQQGPGQDPQFLISFYEKMQSDKGSIPDRFSAQQFSDYHSELNMSSLELGDSALYFCASSSGQILYNEQFFGPGTRLTVL.

This clonotype was detected only a few times. This chain connects TRBV19 to TRBJ1-5; no definite D call. Trimming took 3 bases from V and 0 from J, leaving 6 bases between them. The CDR3 consists of 14 residues. The V gene's germline CDR1 is LNHDA and CDR2 SQIVND (reference sequence). The CDR3 nucleotides are TGTGCCAGTAGTATGGGCCATAGCAATCAGCCCCAGCATTTT. It encodes CASSMGHSNQPQHF.

The chain recombines TRBV5-4 with TRBJ1-1; D possibly corresponds to TRBD1 (6 bases). Per the germline V gene, CDR1 is SGHNT and CDR2 is YYREEE (reference sequence). V lost 4 bases to trimming and J lost 5 bases, with 15 bases between them. The CDR3 has 14 amino acids. The CDR3 here is CASSPSQGRTEAFF. The CDR3 DNA reads TGTGCCAGCAGCCCTTCCCAGGGGCGAACTGAAGCTTTCTTT.

This clonotype appeared many times. The CDR3 DNA is TGTGCCAGCAGTCCCCACACCACAGGCTTGAGTCAGCCCCAGCATTTT. It encodes CASSPHTTGLSQPQHF. The chain is built from TRBV27 and TRBJ1-5; D possibly corresponds to TRBD1 (5 bases). In germline, CDR1 is MNHEY, CDR2 SMNVEV (reference sequence). With 5 bases removed from V and 6 bases from J, the gap between germline ends came to 20 bases. The CDR3 extends over 16 amino acids.

The V gene is TRBV6-5, the J gene TRBJ1-1, with TRBD1 identical over 8 bases. Germline CDR1 and CDR2: MNHEY and SVGAGI. This CDR3 has 17 residues. The J segment lost 6 bases and the V segment lost 6 bases, leaving 18 bases of the junction unmatched. The DNA for the CDR3 is TGTGCCAGCAGCCGATACATCAGGGACAGGACGACCCCTGAAGCTTTCTTT. This translates into CASSRYIRDRTTPEAFF.

This clonotype was observed a few times. V and J are TRBV5-1 and TRBJ1-1; no reliable D call. The V gene's germline CDR1 is SGHRS and CDR2 YFSETQ. The V end was cut by 0 bases, the J end by 0 bases, with 9 bases between. The CDR3 covers 15 residues. The CDR3 sequence: CASSLAFGVNTEAFF. Here the CDR3 DNA reads TGCGCCAGCAGCTTGGCCTTTGGGGTGAACACTGAAGCTTTCTTT. Based on the CDR3 plus reference TRBV5-1 and TRBJ1-1, the full variable domain is KAGVTQTPRYLIKTRGQQVTLSCSPISGHRSVSWYQQTPGQGLQFLFEYFSETQRNKGNFPGRFSGRQFSNSRSEMNVSTLELGDSALYLCASSLAFGVNTEAFFGQGTRLTVV.

CDR3 sequence (DNA): TGTGCCAGCAGTTACTCGACAGGGTTGGGGGGCCGCTATGGCTACACCTTC. Its protein product is CASSYSTGLGGRYGYTF. The chain uses TRBV6-5 and TRBJ1-2, with 7 bases fitting TRBD1. Germline V lookup: CDR1 MNHEY, CDR2 SVGAGI. Trimming cost V 0 bases and J 4 bases; bases outside gene matches: 11. The CDR3 consists of 17 residues.

Note on this clonotype: A clone one base away is much larger, so this may be a read error. The chain couples TRBV4-2 to TRBJ2-3, with 8 bases identical to TRBD2. Germline assignment: CDR1 LGHNA and CDR2 YNFKEQ. The length of the CDR3 is 18 residues. The CDR3: CARSQQISPGGGWDTQYF. Here the CDR3 DNA reads TGTGCCAGAAGCCAACAAATTAGCCCCGGGGGGGGCTGGGATACGCAGTATTTT.

This clonotype appeared a few times. The CDR3 reads CATTEGLETQYF. In nucleotides, the CDR3 is TGTGCCACCACGGAGGGCCTTGAGACCCAGTACTTC. V and J are TRBV15 and TRBJ2-5, with TRBD2 as a possible D gene (6 bases). Between the trimmed V and J ends, which lost 7 bases and 5 bases, there was a span of 11 bases. Germline V lookup: CDR1 LNHNV, CDR2 YYDKDF (reference sequence). The CDR3 is 12 amino acids.

This clonotype was picked up many times. The chain links TRBV7-9 to TRBJ1-5, with 7 bases that match TRBD1. From germline, CDR1 is SEHNR and CDR2 FQNEAQ (reference sequence). V shed 4 bases, J shed 6 bases, and the junction held 6 bases outside the gene matches. There are 14 residues in the CDR3. The CDR3 sequence: CASSSITGVQPQHF. For the CDR3, the DNA is TGTGCCAGCAGCTCCATCACAGGGGTTCAGCCCCAGCATTTT.

On this clonotype: One end of the junction is discordant with germline, which a read error may explain. The rearrangement links TRBV6-5 to TRBJ2-3; tentatively, D is TRBD2 (5 bases). Germline values: CDR1 MNHEY, CDR2 SVGAGI. The CDR3 is 15 amino acids. The CDR3 protein is CARSYNRGITDTKYF. CDR3 coding DNA: TGTGCCAGAAGTTACAATCGGGGAATCACAGATACGAAGTATTTT.

This chain connects TRBV9 to TRBJ2-1; 8 bases map to TRBD1. This CDR3 region has 14 residues. Losses at the gene ends were 6 bases for V and 8 bases for J; bases not matched to a gene: 10. Germline loops: CDR1 SGDLS, CDR2 YYNGEE. The CDR3 DNA reads as TGTGCCAGCAACCAAAGGACAGGGTGGGATGAGCAGTTCTTC. This translates into CASNQRTGWDEQFF.

The rearrangement links TRBV4-1 to TRBJ2-1; no clear D. CDR3 length: 12 residues. V was cut by 2 bases and J by 9 bases, with 8 bases left in between. Germline CDR1 reads MGHRA; CDR2 reads YSYEKL. CDR3 loop: CASSQKIGEQFF. The CDR3 DNA follows: TGCGCCAGCAGCCAAAAGATCGGTGAGCAGTTCTTC.

The sample holds many counts of this clonotype. The chain links TRBV7-9 to TRBJ2-1; 16 bases map to TRBD2. The V and J ends lost 5 bases and 9 bases, in that order; junction bases with no gene match: 7. The CDR3 length is 16 residues. Germline V lookup: CDR1 SEHNR, CDR2 FQNEAQ (reference sequence). The CDR3 reads CASSPPGTSGRGEQFF. The CDR3 region has the DNA TGTGCCAGCAGCCCCCCCGGGACTAGCGGGAGGGGTGAGCAGTTCTTC.

This clonotype was detected many times. The rearrangement uses TRBV6-2 or TRBV6-3 and TRBJ2-1, with TRBD1 identical over 7 bases. The CDR3 extends over 16 amino acids. Germline trimming cut 2 bases from V and 3 bases from J; bases unmatched to any gene: 7. Germline V CDR1 and CDR2: MNHEY, SVGEGT. The CDR3 nucleotides are TGTGCCAGCAGTTACCCCCGCCGACAGGGCTACAATGAGCAGTTCTTC. This sequence encodes CASSYPRRQGYNEQFF.

This clonotype was detected only a few times. The rearrangement joins TRBV7-9 to TRBJ2-7; D is ambiguous. Germline V gene lookup returns CDR1 SEHNR and CDR2 FQNEAQ (reference sequence). V lost 8 bases to trimming and J lost 4 bases, with 18 bases between them. The CDR3 loop spans 14 amino acids. The CDR3 DNA reads as TGTGCCAGCGCCTTAGGCCAGGCTCCTTACGAGCAGTACTTC. This codes for CASALGQAPYEQYF.

This clonotype was picked up many times. The chain carries TRBV7-2 and TRBJ1-5; D is unresolved. CDR1 is SGHTA, CDR2 FQGNSA, per germline. V was shortened by 2 bases and J by 2 bases, with 10 bases between the two germline ends. CDR3 size: 15 residues. The CDR3 DNA reads TGTGCCAGCAGCTTAATATCTGTTGGCAATCAGCCCCAGCATTTT. Residues: CASSLISVGNQPQHF.

This clonotype was picked up a small number of times. The chain has TRBV10-3 and TRBJ2-5; the D call may be TRBD1 or TRBD2 (5 bases each). V was shortened by 0 bases and J by 3 bases, with 11 bases between the two germline ends. Germline loops: CDR1 ENHRY, CDR2 SYGVKD. The CDR3 has 15 residues. Here the CDR3 DNA reads TGTGCCATCAGTGAGTCAGAGGGGTCCGAAGAGACCCAGTACTTC. As protein: CAISESEGSEETQYF.

A remark on this clonotype: This sequence may be a read error, since a much larger clone differs from it by one base. J is TRBJ2-5 and V is TRBV7-9, with D unclear. V dropped 5 bases and J dropped 6 bases, with 19 bases sitting between them. The CDR3 is made up of 15 amino acids. The germline V gene encodes CDR1 SEHNR and CDR2 FQNEAQ (reference sequence). CDR3 loop: CASSPPSRNKQTQYF. CDR3 sequence (DNA): TGTGCCAGCAGCCCCCCCTCGCGGAACAAACAGACCCAGTACTTC. The entire variable domain, with the rest obtained from reference TRBV7-9 and TRBJ2-5, is as follows: DTGVSQNPRHKITKRGQNVTFRCDPISEHNRLYWYRQTLGQGPEFLTYFQNEAQLEKSRLLSDRFSAERPKGSFSTLEIQRTEQGDSAMYLCASSPPSRNKQTQYFGPGTRLLVL.

This chain uses TRBV29-1 with TRBJ1-2, with 11 positions matching TRBD1. Germline assignment: CDR1 SQVTM and CDR2 ANQGSEA. This CDR3 has 12 residues. CDR3 region: CSIPGQGEGYTF. CDR3 nucleotide sequence: TGCAGTATTCCGGGACAGGGGGAAGGCTACACCTTC.

This chain uses TRBV3-1 with TRBJ1-4, with D possibly being TRBD1 (5 bases). Germline V gene sequence: CDR1 LGHDT, CDR2 YNNKEL (reference sequence). The CDR3 runs to 16 residues. Trimming took off 0 bases at V and 3 bases at J, with 11 bases between the two ends. The CDR3 DNA reads as TGTGCCAGCAGCCAAGACGTGGGGCGCGCTAATGAAAAACTGTTTTTT. Residues: CASSQDVGRANEKLFF. Supplemented by reference TRBV3-1 and TRBJ1-4, the full variable domain reads DTAVSQTPKYLVTQMGNDKSIKCEQNLGHDTMYWYKQDSKKFLKIMFSYNNKELIINETVPNRFSPKSPDKAHLNLHINSLELGDSAVYFCASSQDVGRANEKLFFGSGTQLSVL.

In this sample, this clonotype turned up many times. The rearrangement links TRBV7-6 to TRBJ2-1, with D perhaps assigned TRBD1 or TRBD2 (5 bases each). Between the trimmed V and J ends, which lost 6 bases and 9 bases, there was a span of 27 bases. The CDR3 extends over 17 amino acids. CDR1 and CDR2 (germline): SGHVS, FNYEAQ. The CDR3 DNA reads TGTGCCAGCAGTCCCCGGGGCGTCCCTAGGAGAGTCAGTGAGCAGTTCTTC. The encoded protein is CASSPRGVPRRVSEQFF.

This rearrangement joins TRBV29-1 to TRBJ1-2; possible D gene TRBD1, 6 bases. This CDR3 is 13 amino acids long. Germline V gene data show CDR1 as SQVTM and CDR2 as ANQGSEA. V was shortened by 5 bases and J by 2 bases, with 12 bases between the two germline ends. CDR3 protein: CSVRGARNYGYTF. For the CDR3, the DNA is TGCAGCGTTAGGGGGGCGAGAAACTATGGCTACACCTTC.

This clonotype was picked up a small number of times. The genes are TRBV7-9 and TRBJ2-7, with D uncertain. Germline V gene sequence: CDR1 SEHNR, CDR2 FQNEAQ (reference sequence). The CDR3 is made up of 13 amino acids. Trimming cost V 4 bases and J 1 base, with 8 bases left between them. For the CDR3, the DNA is TGTGCCAGCAGCTCAATGGTTTCCTACGAGCAGTACTTC. Its protein is CASSSMVSYEQYF.

This clonotype occurred a few times. The rearrangement uses TRBV15 and TRBJ1-2, with a weak D call TRBD1 (6 bases). Germline V gene sequence: CDR1 LNHNV, CDR2 YYDKDF (reference sequence). The CDR3 sequence is 15 residues long. V was cut by 5 bases and J by 7 bases, with 20 bases left in between. CDR3 loop: CATSARSWTVGGYTF. The CDR3 DNA sequence: TGTGCCACCAGCGCCCGATCCTGGACAGTTGGTGGCTACACCTTC. The full variable domain, rest sourced from reference TRBV15 and TRBJ1-2, is DAMVIQNPRYQVTQFGKPVTLSCSQTLNHNVMYWYQQKSSQAPKLLFHYYDKDFNNEADTPDNFQSRRPNTSFCFLDIRSPGLGDTAMYLCATSARSWTVGGYTFGSGTRLTVV.

The sample holds many counts of this clonotype. V usage is TRBV12-5 and J usage is TRBJ1-1; 7 bases match TRBD1. Trimming cost V 3 bases and J 0 bases; bases outside gene matches: 19. The CDR3 runs 20 residues. Germline-derived CDR1 and CDR2 are LGHNT and FRNRAP. The CDR3 DNA reads TGTGCTAGTGGTTTTGGGATACTCGACAGGGCGAAGGAGTTGAACACTGAAGCTTTCTTT. It is translated as CASGFGILDRAKELNTEAFF.

This clonotype occurred many times. The chain couples TRBV7-2 to TRBJ1-2; D is perhaps TRBD1 (5 bases). The CDR3 spans 14 residues. Germline CDR1 is SGHTA and CDR2 is FQGNSA. V was pared by 3 bases and J by 8 bases, with 16 bases between. CDR3 sequence (DNA): TGTGCCAGCAGCTTCGGCCCCGGGGCCGGCGGCTACACCTTC. It is translated as CASSFGPGAGGYTF.